The T cell receptor beta chain described here comes from a study of glioma-infiltrating T cells after dendritic cell vaccination. Regarding the study as a whole: Complete blood and tumor specimen sets were limited to few patients. No direct clonality-survival link was found; a diverse polyclonal response may matter.

There are 17 residues in the CDR3. On this clone itself: What it recognizes is unknown.

Measured with immunoSEQ multiplex PCR; TCRdb has only the in-frame clones, and not every one. The profile shows roughly 100,000 clones, 90% of them singletons. Time point specified: after dendritic cell vaccination, including at tumor progression/relapse. This sample comprised blood, obtained after dendritic cell vaccination. This TCR came from a human donor with glioblastoma. The rearrangement joins TRBV21-1 to TRBJ2-1; the DNA was not compared with TRBD1, the D call given in the table. TRBV21-1 is listed as a pseudogene. CDR3 coding DNA: TGTGCCAGCAGCAAAACCCCTATTCCACCCACAGACCATGAGCAGTTCTTC. Amino acid sequence: CASSKTPIPPTDHEQFF.